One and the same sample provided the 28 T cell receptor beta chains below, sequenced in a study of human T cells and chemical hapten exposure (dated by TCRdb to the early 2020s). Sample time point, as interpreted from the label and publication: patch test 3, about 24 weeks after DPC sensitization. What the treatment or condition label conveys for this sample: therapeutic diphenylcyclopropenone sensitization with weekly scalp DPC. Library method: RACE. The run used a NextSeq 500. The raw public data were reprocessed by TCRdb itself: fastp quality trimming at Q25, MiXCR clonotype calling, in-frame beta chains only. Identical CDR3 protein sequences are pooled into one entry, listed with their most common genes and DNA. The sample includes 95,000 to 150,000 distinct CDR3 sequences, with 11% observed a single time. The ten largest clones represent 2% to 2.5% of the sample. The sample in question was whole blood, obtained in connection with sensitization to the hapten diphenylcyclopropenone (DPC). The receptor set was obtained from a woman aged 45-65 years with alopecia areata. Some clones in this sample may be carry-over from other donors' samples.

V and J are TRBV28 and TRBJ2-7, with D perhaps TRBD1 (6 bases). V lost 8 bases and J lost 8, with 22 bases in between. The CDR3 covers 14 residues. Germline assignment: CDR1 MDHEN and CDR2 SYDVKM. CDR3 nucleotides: TGTGCCAGCCATACCGGGACAAGGGCCCATAAGCAGTACTTC. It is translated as CASHTGTRAHKQYF.

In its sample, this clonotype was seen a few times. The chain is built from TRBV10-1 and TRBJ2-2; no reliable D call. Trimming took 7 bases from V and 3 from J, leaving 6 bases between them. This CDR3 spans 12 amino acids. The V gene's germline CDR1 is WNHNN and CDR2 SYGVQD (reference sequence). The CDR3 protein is CASTLHTGELFF. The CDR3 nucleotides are TGCGCCAGCACCCTGCACACCGGGGAGCTGTTTTTT.

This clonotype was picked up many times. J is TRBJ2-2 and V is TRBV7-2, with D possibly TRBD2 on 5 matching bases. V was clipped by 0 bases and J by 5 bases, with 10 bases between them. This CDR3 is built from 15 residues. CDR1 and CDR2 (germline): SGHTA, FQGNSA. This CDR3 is CASSLAGAGTGELFF. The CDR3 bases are TGTGCCAGCAGCTTAGCGGGAGCTGGAACCGGGGAGCTGTTTTTT.

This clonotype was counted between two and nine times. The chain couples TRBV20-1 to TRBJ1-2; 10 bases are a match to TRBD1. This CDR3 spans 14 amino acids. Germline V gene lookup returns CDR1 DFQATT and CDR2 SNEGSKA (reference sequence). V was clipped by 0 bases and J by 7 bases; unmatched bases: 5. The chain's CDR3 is CSARDRDRGPGYTF. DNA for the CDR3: TGCAGTGCTAGAGATCGGGACAGGGGACCTGGCTACACCTTC.

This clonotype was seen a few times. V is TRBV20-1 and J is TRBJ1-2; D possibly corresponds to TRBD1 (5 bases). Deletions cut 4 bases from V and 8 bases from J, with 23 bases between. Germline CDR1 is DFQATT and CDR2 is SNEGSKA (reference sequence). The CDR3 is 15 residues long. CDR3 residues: CSAIFVDKIQYGYTF. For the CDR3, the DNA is TGCAGTGCTATTTTTGTGGACAAGATCCAATACGGCTACACCTTC.

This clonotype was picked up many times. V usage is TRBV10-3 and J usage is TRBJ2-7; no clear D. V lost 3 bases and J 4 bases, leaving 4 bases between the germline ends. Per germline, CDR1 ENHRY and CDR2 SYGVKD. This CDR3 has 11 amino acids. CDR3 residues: CAISDGYEQYF. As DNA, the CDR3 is TGTGCCATCAGTGATGGGTACGAGCAGTACTTC.

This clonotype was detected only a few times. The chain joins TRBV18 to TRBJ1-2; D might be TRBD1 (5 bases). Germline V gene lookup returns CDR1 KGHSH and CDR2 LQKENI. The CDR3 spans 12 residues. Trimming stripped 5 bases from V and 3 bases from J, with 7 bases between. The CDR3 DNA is TGTGCCAGCTCATCGACAGACTATGGCTACACCTTC. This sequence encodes CASSSTDYGYTF.

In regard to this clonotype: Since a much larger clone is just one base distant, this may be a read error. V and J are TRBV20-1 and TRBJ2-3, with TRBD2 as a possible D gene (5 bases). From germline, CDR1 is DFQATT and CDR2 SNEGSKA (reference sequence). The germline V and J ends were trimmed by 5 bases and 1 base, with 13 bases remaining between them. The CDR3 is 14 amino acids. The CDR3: CSAALLVGTDTQYF. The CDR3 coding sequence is TGCAGTGCTGCGTTACTAGTTGGCACAGATACGCAGTATTTT.

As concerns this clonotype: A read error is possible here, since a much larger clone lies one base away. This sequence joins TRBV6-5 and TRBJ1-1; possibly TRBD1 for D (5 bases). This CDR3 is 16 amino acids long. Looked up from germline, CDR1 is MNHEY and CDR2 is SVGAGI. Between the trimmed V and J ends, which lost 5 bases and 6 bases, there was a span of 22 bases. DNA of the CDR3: TGTGCCAGCAGTGGACCACCACAGGAAATGTCTTCTGAAGCTTTCTTT. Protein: CASSGPPQEMSSEAFF.

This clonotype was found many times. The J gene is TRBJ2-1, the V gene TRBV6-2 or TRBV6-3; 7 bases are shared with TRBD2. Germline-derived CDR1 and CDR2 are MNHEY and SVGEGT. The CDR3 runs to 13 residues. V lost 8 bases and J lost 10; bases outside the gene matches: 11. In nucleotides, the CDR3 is TGTGCCAGCGATCGAGCGGGATCAAGGGAGCAGTTCTTC. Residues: CASDRAGSREQFF.

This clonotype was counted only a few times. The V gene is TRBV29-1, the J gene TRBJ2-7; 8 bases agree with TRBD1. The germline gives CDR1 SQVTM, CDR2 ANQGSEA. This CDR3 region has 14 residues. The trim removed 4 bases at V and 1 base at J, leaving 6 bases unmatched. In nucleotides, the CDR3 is TGCAGCGTTGCTCAGGGGGCTGAGTCCTACGAGCAGTACTTC. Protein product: CSVAQGAESYEQYF.

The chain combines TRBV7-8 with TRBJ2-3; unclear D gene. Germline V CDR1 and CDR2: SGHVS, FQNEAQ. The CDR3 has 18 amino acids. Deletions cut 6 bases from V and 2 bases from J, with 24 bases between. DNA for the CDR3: TGTGCCAGCAGTCGACTCCGTAGGTTACGCCGAATCACAGATACGCAGTATTTT. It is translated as CASSRLRRLRRITDTQYF. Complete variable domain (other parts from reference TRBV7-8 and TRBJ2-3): GAGVSQSPRYKVAKRGQDVALRCDPISGHVSLFWYQQALGQGPEFLTYFQNEAQLDKSGLPSDRFFAERPEGSVSTLKIQRTQQEDSAVYLCASSRLRRLRRITDTQYFGPGTRLTVL.

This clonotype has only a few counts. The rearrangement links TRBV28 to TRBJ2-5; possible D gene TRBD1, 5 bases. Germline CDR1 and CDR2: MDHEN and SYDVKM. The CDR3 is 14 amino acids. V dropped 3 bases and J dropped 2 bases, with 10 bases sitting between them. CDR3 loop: CASSFPPGQETQYF. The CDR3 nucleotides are TGTGCCAGCAGTTTCCCCCCAGGGCAAGAGACCCAGTACTTC.

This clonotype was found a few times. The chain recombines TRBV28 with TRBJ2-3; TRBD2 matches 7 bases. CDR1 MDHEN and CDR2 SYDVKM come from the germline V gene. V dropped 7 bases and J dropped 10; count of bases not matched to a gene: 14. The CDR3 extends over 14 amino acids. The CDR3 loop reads CASNAGAVTLSQYF. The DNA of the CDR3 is TGTGCCAGCAATGCGGGAGCTGTGACTTTATCGCAGTATTTT.

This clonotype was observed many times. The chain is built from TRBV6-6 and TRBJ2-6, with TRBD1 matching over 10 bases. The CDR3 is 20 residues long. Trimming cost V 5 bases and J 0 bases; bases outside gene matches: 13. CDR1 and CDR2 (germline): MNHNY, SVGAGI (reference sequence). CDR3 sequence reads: CASSQWYGDRGSSGANVLTF. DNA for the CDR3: TGTGCCAGCAGTCAGTGGTATGGGGACAGGGGAAGCTCTGGGGCCAACGTCCTGACTTTC.

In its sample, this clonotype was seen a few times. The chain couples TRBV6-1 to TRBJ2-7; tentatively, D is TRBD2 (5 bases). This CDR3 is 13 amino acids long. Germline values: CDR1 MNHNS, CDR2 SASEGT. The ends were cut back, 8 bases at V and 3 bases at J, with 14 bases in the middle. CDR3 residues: CASLGLASYEQYF. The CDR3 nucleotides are TGTGCCAGCCTAGGACTCGCCAGCTACGAGCAGTACTTC.

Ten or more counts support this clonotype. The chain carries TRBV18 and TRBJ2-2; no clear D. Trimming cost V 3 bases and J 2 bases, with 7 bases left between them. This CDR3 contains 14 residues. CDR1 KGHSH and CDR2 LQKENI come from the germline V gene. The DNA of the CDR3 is TGTGCCAGCTCACCGTTATCCAACACCGGGGAGCTGTTTTTT. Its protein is CASSPLSNTGELFF. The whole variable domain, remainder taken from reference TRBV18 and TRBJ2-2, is NAGVMQNPRHLVRRRGQEARLRCSPMKGHSHVYWYRQLPEEGLKFMVYLQKENIIDESGMPKERFSAEFPKEGPSILRIQQVVRGDSAAYFCASSPLSNTGELFFGEGSRLTVL.

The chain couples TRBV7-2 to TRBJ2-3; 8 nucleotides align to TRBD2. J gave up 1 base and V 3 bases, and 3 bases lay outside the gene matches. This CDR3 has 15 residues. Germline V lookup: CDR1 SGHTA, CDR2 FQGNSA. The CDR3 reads CASSLLTSGTDTQYF. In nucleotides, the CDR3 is TGTGCCAGCAGCTTGTTGACTAGCGGCACAGATACGCAGTATTTT.

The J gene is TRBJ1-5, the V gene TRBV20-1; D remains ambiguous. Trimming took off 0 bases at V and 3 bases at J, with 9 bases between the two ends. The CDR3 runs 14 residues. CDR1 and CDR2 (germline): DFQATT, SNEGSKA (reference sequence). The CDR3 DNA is TGCAGTGCTAGAGATGCGGGGTACAATCAGCCCCAGCATTTT. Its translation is CSARDAGYNQPQHF.

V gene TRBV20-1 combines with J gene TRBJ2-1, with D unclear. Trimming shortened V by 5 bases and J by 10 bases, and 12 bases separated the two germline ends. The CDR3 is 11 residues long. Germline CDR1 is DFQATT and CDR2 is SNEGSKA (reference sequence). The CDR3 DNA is TGCAGTGCTGGCCCGAAAGGGGAGCAGTTCTTC. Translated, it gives CSAGPKGEQFF.

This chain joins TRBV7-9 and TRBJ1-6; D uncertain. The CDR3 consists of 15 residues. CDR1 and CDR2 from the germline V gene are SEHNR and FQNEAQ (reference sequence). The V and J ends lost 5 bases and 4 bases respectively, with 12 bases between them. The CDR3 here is CASSTSTGYNSPLHF. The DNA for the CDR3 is TGTGCCAGCAGCACGTCGACGGGGTATAATTCACCCCTCCACTTT.

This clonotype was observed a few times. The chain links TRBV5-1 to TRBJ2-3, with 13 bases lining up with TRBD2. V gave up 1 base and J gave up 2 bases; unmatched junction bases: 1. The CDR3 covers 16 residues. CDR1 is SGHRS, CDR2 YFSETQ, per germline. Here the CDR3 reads CASSLTSGGATDTQYF. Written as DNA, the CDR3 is TGCGCCAGCAGCTTGACTAGCGGGGGGGCCACAGATACGCAGTATTTT. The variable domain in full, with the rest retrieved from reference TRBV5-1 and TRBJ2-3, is KAGVTQTPRYLIKTRGQQVTLSCSPISGHRSVSWYQQTPGQGLQFLFEYFSETQRNKGNFPGRFSGRQFSNSRSEMNVSTLELGDSALYLCASSLTSGGATDTQYFGPGTRLTVL.

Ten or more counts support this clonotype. The CDR3 sequence: CASSPLDYGYTF. CDR3 coding DNA: TGTGCCAGCAGCCCCCTAGACTATGGCTACACCTTC. The rearrangement joins TRBV7-2 to TRBJ1-2, with D hard to call. V gave up 5 bases and J gave up 3 bases, with 7 bases separating them. The CDR3 is made up of 12 amino acids. Per germline, CDR1 SGHTA and CDR2 FQGNSA. The variable domain in full, completed from reference TRBV7-2 and TRBJ1-2, reads GAGVSQSPSNKVTEKGKDVELRCDPISGHTALYWYRQSLGQGLEFLIYFQGNSAPDKSGLPSDRFSAERTGGSVSTLTIQRTQQEDSAVYLCASSPLDYGYTFGSGTRLTVV.

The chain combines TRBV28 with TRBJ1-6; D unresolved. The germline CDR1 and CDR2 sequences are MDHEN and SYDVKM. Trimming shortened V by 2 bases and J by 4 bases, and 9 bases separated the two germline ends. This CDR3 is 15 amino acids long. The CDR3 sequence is CASSLSAQYNSPLHF. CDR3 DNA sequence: TGTGCCAGCAGTTTAAGTGCCCAGTATAATTCACCCCTCCACTTT.

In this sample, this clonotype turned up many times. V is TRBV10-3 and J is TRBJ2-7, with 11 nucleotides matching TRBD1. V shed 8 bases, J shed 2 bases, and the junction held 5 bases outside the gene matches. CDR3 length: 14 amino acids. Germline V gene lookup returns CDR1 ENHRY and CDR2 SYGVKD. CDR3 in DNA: TGTGCCATCGGAGGACAGGGGGCCGCCTACGAGCAGTACTTC. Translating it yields CAIGGQGAAYEQYF.

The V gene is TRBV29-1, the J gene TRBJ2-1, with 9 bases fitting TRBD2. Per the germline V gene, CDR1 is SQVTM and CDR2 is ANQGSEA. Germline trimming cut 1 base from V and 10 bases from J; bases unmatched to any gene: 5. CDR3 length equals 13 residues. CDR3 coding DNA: TGCAGCGTTGAAGGCGGGGGGGCCTTGGAGCAGTTCTTC. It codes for CSVEGGGALEQFF.

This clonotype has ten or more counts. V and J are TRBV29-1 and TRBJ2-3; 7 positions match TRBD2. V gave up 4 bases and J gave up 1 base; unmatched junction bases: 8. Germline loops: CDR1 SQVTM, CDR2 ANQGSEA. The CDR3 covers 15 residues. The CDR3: CSVGGGIQGTDTQYF. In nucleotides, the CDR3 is TGCAGCGTTGGGGGGGGGATCCAAGGCACAGATACGCAGTATTTT.

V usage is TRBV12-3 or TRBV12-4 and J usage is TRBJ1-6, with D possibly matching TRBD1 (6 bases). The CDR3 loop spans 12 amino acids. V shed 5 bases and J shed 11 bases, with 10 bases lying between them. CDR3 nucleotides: TGTGCCAGCAGTACCAGGGGTCCACCCCTCCACTTT. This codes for CASSTRGPPLHF.